The sequence of this T cell receptor beta chain was determined in a study of blood T cell repertoires in COVID-19. Across the whole study: The origin of the acute and convalescent COVID-19 samples was the United States, Italy and Spain. T cells, B-cell-depleted T cells, or PBMCs provided the cDNA or gDNA that served as material.

Germline lookup yields CDR1 SGHTA and CDR2 FQGNSA. This CDR3 has 12 residues. Trimming shortened V by 6 bases and J by 0 bases, and 6 bases separated the two germline ends. Study processing details: Cell counts per sample came from amplifying reference gene primers. Repertoires were generated with immunoSEQ multiplex PCR, while TCRdb's copy carries only in-frame clones and drops some. That table is the source of V, J and clone size, and D and trimming were worked out from the DNA. The table records tens of thousands of clones, roughly 82% of them present only once. The chain joins TRBV7-2 to TRBJ2-7, with no clear D. Sequenced: peripheral blood. This TCR was recovered from an older woman with acute or convalescent COVID-19. The chain's CDR3 is CASSPSSYEQYF. The CDR3 DNA reads as TGTGCCAGCAGTCCGAGCTCCTACGAGCAGTACTTC.